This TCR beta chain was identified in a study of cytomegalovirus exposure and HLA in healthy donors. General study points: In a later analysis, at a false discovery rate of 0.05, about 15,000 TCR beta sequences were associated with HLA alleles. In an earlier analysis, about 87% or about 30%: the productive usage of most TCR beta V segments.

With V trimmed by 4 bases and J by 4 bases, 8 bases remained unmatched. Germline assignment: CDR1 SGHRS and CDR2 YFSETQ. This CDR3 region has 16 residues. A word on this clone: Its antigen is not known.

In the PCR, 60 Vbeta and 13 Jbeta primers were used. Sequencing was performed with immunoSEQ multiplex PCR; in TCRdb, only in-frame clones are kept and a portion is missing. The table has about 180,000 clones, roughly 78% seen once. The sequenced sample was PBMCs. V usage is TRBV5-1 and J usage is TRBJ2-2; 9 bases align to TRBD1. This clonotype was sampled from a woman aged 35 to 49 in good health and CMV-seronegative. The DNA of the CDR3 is TGCGCCAGCAGCAACCGGACAGGGGCCAGCACCGGGGAGCTGTTTTTT. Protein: CASSNRTGASTGELFF.